A selection of T cell receptor beta chains follows, all from one sample in a study of cytomegalovirus exposure and HLA in healthy donors. Profiling relied on immunoSEQ multiplex PCR, and the TCRdb table lists in-frame clones only, not all of them. The sample includes 150,000 to 200,000 clones, around four fifths of them seen just once. Sequencing was done on a sample of PBMCs. The receptors stem from a man younger than 30 in good health and CMV-seropositive. The CDR3 runs from the conserved cysteine through the conserved F or W. The D gene is left open where the match is weak. The size field is filled for only some rows; it gives once, few, many or a size class.

clone_size j_call d_call v_call cdr3_aa cdr3_nt
. TRBJ1-2 . TRBV27 CASSLTGSKGYTF TGTGCCAGCAGTTTGACAGGCTCTAAGGGCTACACCTTC
. TRBJ1-1 TRBD1 TRBV6-4 CASSSGQGMNTEAFF TGTGCCAGCAGCTCCGGACAGGGCATGAACACTGAAGCTTTCTTT
. TRBJ2-3 . TRBV6-6 CASRRASRSTDTQYF TGTGCCAGCAGGCGGGCCTCGAGGAGCACAGATACGCAGTATTTT
. TRBJ1-1 . TRBV10-2 CASSEIVGGVTEAFF TGCGCCAGCAGTGAAATAGTTGGGGGGGTCACTGAAGCTTTCTTT
. TRBJ2-1 TRBD2 TRBV19 CASRRTSWDEQFF TGTGCCAGTCGCAGGACTAGTTGGGATGAGCAGTTCTTC
once TRBJ2-1 . TRBV19 CASSRGRGSSYNEQFF TGTGCCAGTAGTCGAGGACGGGGGAGCTCCTACAATGAGCAGTTCTTC
. TRBJ2-3 . TRBV6-5 CASSYLQGTDTQYF TGTGCCAGCAGTTACCTGCAGGGAACAGATACGCAGTATTTT
. TRBJ2-6 TRBD2 TRBV4-2 CASSLTSGSSGANVLTF TGTGCCAGCAGCCTGACTAGCGGGAGCTCTGGGGCCAACGTCCTGACTTTC
once TRBJ2-5 . TRBV27 CASSFGGGGLGPQYF TGTGCCAGCAGTTTTGGAGGGGGCGGGTTGGGTCCCCAGTACTTC
. TRBJ1-1 . TRBV4-1 CASSQVTGRGGLTEAFF TGCGCCAGCAGCCAGGTCACAGGGAGGGGTGGTCTCACTGAAGCTTTCTTT
. TRBJ2-5 TRBD2 TRBV7-9 CASSLLGLAGRETQYF TGTGCCAGCAGCTTACTGGGACTAGCAGGACGAGAGACCCAGTACTTC
few TRBJ2-7 . TRBV21-1 CASSKSPGLAGGDLTYEQYF TGTGCCAGCAGCAAGTCCCCGGGACTAGCGGGAGGGGATCTCACCTACGAGCAGTACTTC
. TRBJ1-4 TRBD1 TRBV9 CASSVGDRGINEKLFF TGTGCCAGCAGCGTAGGCGACAGGGGGATTAATGAAAAACTGTTTTTT
. TRBJ2-7 . TRBV7-2 CASRPKWGGLEQYF TGTGCCAGCAGGCCTAAGTGGGGGGGCCTTGAGCAGTACTTC
once TRBJ2-3 . TRBV25-1 CASSEYIFGTDTQYF TGTGCCAGCAGTGAATATATCTTTGGCACAGATACGCAGTATTTT
. TRBJ1-1 . TRBV10-3 CAIRKGGTEAFF TGTGCCATCAGGAAAGGGGGCACTGAAGCTTTCTTT
. TRBJ2-2 . TRBV2 CASSEVVGGIGELFF TGTGCCAGCAGTGAAGTTGTGGGGGGTATCGGGGAGCTGTTTTTT
. TRBJ1-5 TRBD1 TRBV19 CASSKESRTGNQPQHF TGTGCCAGTAGTAAGGAGTCTAGGACAGGGAATCAGCCCCAGCATTTT
. TRBJ1-3 . TRBV7-9 CASTPTGGPGNTIYF TGTGCCAGCACCCCCACGGGAGGTCCTGGAAACACCATATATTTT
. TRBJ1-5 TRBD1 TRBV5-8 CASSSGTGGFQPQHF TGTGCCAGCAGCTCCGGGACAGGGGGCTTCCAGCCCCAGCATTTT
. TRBJ1-1 . TRBV7-8 CASSSMTVNTEAFF TGTGCCAGCAGCTCTATGACAGTGAACACTGAAGCTTTCTTT
. TRBJ1-2 . TRBV7-9 CASSLDTGYGYTF TGTGCCAGCAGCTTAGATACAGGGTATGGCTACACCTTC
. TRBJ2-5 . TRBV5-8 CASSFQWGPYSHQETQYF TGTGCCAGCAGCTTCCAGTGGGGGCCATACTCACACCAAGAGACCCAGTACTTC
. TRBJ2-1 TRBD2 TRBV4-3 CASSQDQAGGPYNEQFF TGCGCCAGCAGCCAAGATCAGGCGGGAGGGCCTTACAATGAGCAGTTCTTC